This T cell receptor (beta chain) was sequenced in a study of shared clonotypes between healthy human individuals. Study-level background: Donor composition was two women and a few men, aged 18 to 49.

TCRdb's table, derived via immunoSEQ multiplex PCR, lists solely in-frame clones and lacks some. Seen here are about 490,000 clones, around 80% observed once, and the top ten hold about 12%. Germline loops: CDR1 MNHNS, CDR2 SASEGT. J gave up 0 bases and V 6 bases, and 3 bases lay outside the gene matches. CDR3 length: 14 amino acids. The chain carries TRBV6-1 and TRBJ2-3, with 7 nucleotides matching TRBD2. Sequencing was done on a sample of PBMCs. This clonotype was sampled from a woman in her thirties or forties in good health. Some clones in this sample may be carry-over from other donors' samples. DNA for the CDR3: TGTGCCAGCAGCCGTAGCGGGAGCACAGATACGCAGTATTTT. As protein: CASSRSGSTDTQYF.